A selection of T cell receptor beta chains follows, all from one sample in a study of identical twins. TCRdb re-called the 5' RACE reads through MiXCR, storing one row per CDR3 protein. The table includes approximately 490,000 distinct CDR3 sequences, 20% to 25% detected once. In addition, the sample was reused for a study of yellow fever vaccine responses in identical twins.

Sequencing was carried out using CD4+ T cells sorted from blood. These receptors were taken from a woman younger than 35 in good health. CDR3s include the opening cysteine and the closing phenylalanine or tryptophan. The order of the fields is V gene, CDR3 protein.

>TRBV6-1
CASKTSGIAGDEQFF
>TRBV7-3
CASSFHPGTDTQYF
>TRBV2
CASSNKDRSAQYF
>TRBV27
CASRRTGTPYEQYF
>TRBV12-3/TRBV12-4
CASSLEGLAYNEQFF
>TRBV12-3/TRBV12-4
CASSLSRGARGRNTEAFF
>TRBV4-1
CASSQFSGGHNSPLHF
>TRBV3-1
CASSLPGKGQETQYF
>TRBV10-3
CAIGAASGSTDTQYF
>TRBV3-1
CASSQGAEGANVLTF
>TRBV20-1
CSARDFGTGGNEQFF
>TRBV5-1
CASAFGVGDTQYF
>TRBV7-7
CASSLLGTEADTQYF
>TRBV20-1
CSARPVLAGALNEQFF